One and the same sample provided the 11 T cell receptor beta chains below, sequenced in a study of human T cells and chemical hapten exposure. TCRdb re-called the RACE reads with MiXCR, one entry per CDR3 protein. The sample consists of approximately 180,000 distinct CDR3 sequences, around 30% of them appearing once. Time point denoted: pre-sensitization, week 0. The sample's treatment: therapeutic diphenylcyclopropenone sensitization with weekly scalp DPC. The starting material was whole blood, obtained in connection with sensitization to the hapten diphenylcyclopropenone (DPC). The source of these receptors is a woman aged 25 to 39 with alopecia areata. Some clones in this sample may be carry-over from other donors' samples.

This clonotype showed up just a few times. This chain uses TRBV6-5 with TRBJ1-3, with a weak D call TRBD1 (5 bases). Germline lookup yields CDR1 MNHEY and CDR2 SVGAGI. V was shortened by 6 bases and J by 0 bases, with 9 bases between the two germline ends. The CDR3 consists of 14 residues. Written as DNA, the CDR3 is TGTGCCAGCAGGGCCGACAGCTCTGGAAACACCATATATTTT. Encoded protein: CASRADSSGNTIYF.

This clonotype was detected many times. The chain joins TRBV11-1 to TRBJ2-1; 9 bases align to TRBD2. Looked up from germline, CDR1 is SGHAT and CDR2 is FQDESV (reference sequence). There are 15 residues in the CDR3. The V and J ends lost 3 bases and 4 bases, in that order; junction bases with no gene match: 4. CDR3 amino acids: CASSLGLAGYNEQFF. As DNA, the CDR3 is TGTGCCAGCAGCTTGGGGCTAGCGGGGTACAATGAGCAGTTCTTC.

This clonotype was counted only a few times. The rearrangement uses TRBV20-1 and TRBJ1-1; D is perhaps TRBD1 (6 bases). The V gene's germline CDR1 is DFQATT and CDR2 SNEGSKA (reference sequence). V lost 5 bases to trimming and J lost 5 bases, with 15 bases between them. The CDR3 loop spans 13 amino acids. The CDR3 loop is CSAVTGQRTEAFF. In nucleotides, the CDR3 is TGCAGTGCTGTGACAGGCCAGAGGACTGAAGCTTTCTTT.

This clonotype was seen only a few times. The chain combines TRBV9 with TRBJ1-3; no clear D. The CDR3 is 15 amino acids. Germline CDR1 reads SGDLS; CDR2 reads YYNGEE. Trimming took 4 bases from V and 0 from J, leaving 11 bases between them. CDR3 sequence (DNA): TGTGCCAGCAGCTCTCGAGGAGCCTCTGGAAACACCATATATTTT. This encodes CASSSRGASGNTIYF.

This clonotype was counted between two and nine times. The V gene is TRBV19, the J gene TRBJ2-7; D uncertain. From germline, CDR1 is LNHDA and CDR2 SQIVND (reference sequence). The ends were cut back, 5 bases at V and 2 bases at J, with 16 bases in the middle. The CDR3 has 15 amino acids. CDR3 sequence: CASSAAEGRAYEQYF. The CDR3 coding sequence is TGTGCCAGTAGTGCCGCGGAAGGCCGTGCCTACGAGCAGTACTTC. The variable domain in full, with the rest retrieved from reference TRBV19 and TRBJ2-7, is DGGITQSPKYLFRKEGQNVTLSCEQNLNHDAMYWYRQDPGQGLRLIYYSQIVNDFQKGDIAEGYSVSREKKESFPLTVTSAQKNPTAFYLCASSAAEGRAYEQYFGPGTRLTVT.

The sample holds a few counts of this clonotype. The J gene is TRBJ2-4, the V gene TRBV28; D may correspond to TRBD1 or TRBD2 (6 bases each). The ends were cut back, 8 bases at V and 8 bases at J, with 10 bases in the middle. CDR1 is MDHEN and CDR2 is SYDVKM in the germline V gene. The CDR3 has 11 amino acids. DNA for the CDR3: TGTGCCAGCCGGGGGACACACATTCAGTACTTC. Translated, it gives CASRGTHIQYF.

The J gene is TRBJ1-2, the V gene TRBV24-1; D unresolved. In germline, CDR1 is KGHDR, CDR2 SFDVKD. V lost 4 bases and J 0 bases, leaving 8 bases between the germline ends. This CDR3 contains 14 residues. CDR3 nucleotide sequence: TGTGCCACCAGTGACCTGAGGACTAACTATGGCTACACCTTC. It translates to CATSDLRTNYGYTF.

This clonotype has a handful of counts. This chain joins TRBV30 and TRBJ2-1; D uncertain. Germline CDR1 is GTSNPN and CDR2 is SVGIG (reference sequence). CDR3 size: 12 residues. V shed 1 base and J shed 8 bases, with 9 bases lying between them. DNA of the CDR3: TGTGCCTGGAGTGGTAATTTAGATGAGCAGTTCTTC. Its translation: CAWSGNLDEQFF.

CDR3 sequence reads: CASSFIGLPAGEQYF. The CDR3 DNA reads TGTGCCAGCAGTTTCATTGGACTCCCGGCGGGAGAGCAGTACTTC. The chain is built from TRBV28 and TRBJ2-7, with a tentative D call TRBD2 (6 bases). CDR1 and CDR2 from the germline V gene are MDHEN and SYDVKM. The length of the CDR3 is 15 residues. V was cut by 3 bases and J by 7 bases, with 19 bases left in between.

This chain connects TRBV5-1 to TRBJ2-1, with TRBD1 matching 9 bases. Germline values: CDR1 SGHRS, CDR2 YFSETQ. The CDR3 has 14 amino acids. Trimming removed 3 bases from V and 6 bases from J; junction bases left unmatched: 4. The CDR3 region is CASSWGQGPNEQFF. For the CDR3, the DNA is TGCGCCAGCAGCTGGGGACAGGGACCCAATGAGCAGTTCTTC.

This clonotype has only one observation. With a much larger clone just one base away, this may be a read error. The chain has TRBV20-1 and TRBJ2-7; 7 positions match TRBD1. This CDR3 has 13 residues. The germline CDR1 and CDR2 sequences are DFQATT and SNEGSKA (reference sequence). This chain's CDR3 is CSASRGFSYEQHF. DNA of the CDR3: TGCAGTGCTAGCAGGGGGTTCTCCTACGAGCAGCACTTC.